One and the same sample provided the 32 T cell receptor beta chains below, sequenced in a study of cytomegalovirus exposure and HLA in healthy donors. The PCR was carried out with 60 Vbeta primers and 13 Jbeta primers. Libraries were prepared by immunoSEQ multiplex PCR; TCRdb keeps only in-frame clonotypes and omits some of them. Of 90,000 to 100,000 clones listed, roughly 78% are singletons. The sequenced sample consisted of PBMCs. These receptors all stem from a woman between 55 and 75 years old in good health and CMV-seronegative.

The J gene is TRBJ2-5, the V gene TRBV6-5; 7 nucleotides align to TRBD2. With the DNA end fitting TRBJ2-7 better, the J assignment may be wrong. Germline CDR1 reads MNHEY; CDR2 reads SVGAGI. The CDR3 runs to 13 residues. CDR3 DNA sequence: TGTGCCAGCAGGGGGTCCGGGGGGTACGAGCAGTACTTC. Residues: CASRGSGGYEQYF.

This clone was seen once. The CDR3 loop reads CSGGGADGYTF. CDR3 in DNA: TGCAGCGGGGGGGGCGCGGATGGCTACACCTTC. The chain recombines TRBV29-1 with TRBJ1-2; maybe TRBD1 (6 bases). Trimming shortened V by 7 bases and J by 6 bases, and 12 bases separated the two germline ends. Per germline, CDR1 SQVTM and CDR2 ANQGSEA. CDR3 length: 11 amino acids.

This sequence joins TRBV10-1 and TRBJ1-1; D unclear. In germline, CDR1 is WNHNN, CDR2 SYGVQD (reference sequence). There are 14 residues in the CDR3. Between the trimmed V and J ends, which lost 6 bases and 5 bases, there was a span of 16 bases. The CDR3 sequence is CASSGQRYGTEAFF. In DNA, the CDR3 is TGCGCCAGCAGCGGCCAGAGGTATGGAACTGAAGCTTTCTTT.

The sample holds one count of this clone. The V and J genes are TRBV11-2 and TRBJ2-7; D may be TRBD2 (5 bases). The germline V and J ends were trimmed by 5 bases and 1 base, with 9 bases remaining between them. This CDR3 contains 13 residues. Germline-derived CDR1 and CDR2 are SGHAT and FQNNGV. The CDR3: CASSPGGSYEQYF. The CDR3 region has the DNA TGTGCCAGCAGCCCCGGCGGGTCCTACGAGCAGTACTTC.

Comments on this clone: One junction end does not reproduce the germline sequence, and a read error may be involved. The CDR3 sequence is CASRITAMNAEAFF. DNA for the CDR3: TGTGCCAGCAGGATTACCGCTATGAACGCTGAAGCTTTCTTT. V and J are TRBV6-5 and TRBJ1-1; no clear D gene. Germline assignment: CDR1 MNHEY and CDR2 SVGAGI. The CDR3 contains 14 residues.

This clone was seen only once. This chain joins TRBV5-1 and TRBJ1-1; D call uncertain. V dropped 0 bases and J dropped 4 bases, with 13 bases sitting between them. Germline CDR1 SGHRS, CDR2 YFSETQ. The CDR3 totals 15 residues. CDR3 sequence reads: CASSLVVGESTEAFF. The DNA of the CDR3 is TGCGCCAGCAGCTTGGTGGTCGGGGAGAGCACTGAAGCTTTCTTT.

The chain couples TRBV6-5 to TRBJ1-1, with D unclear. The CDR3 runs 13 residues. Trimming shortened V by 0 bases and J by 7 bases, and 9 bases separated the two germline ends. Germline-derived CDR1 and CDR2 are MNHEY and SVGAGI. The CDR3 is CASSYSKIGEAFF. CDR3 DNA: TGTGCCAGCAGTTACTCCAAGATCGGTGAAGCTTTCTTT.

The rearrangement links TRBV9 to TRBJ2-2; possible D gene TRBD2, 5 bases. The germline V gene has CDR1 SGDLS and CDR2 YYNGEE. Trimming pared 0 bases from V and 7 bases from J, leaving 10 bases between. CDR3 length: 14 residues. This CDR3 reads CASSVGSTSGELFF. DNA of the CDR3: TGTGCCAGCAGCGTAGGGTCAACTAGCGGGGAGCTGTTTTTT.

The chain employs TRBV7-2 and TRBJ1-1; TRBD1 is a possible D gene (5 bases). Trimming took off 4 bases at V and 1 base at J, with 13 bases between the two ends. CDR3 length: 15 amino acids. Germline values: CDR1 SGHTA, CDR2 FQGNSA. This CDR3 reads CASSSRGTANTEAFF. The CDR3 bases are TGTGCCAGCAGCTCCCGGGGGACGGCGAACACTGAAGCTTTCTTT.

As regards this clone: In the same sample, other DNA sequences code for this CDR3. CDR3 loop: CASSSGQGNTEAFF. The CDR3 DNA follows: TGTGCCAGCAGCTCAGGACAGGGGAACACTGAAGCTTTCTTT. V is TRBV27 and J is TRBJ1-1, with TRBD1 matching 8 bases. The V segment lost 6 bases and the J segment 1 base; nucleotides outside the gene matches: 4. The CDR3 covers 14 residues. Germline CDR1 reads MNHEY; CDR2 reads SMNVEV (reference sequence).

Regarding this clone: The sample has other DNA sequences that encode this CDR3 too. This rearrangement joins TRBV6-5 to TRBJ1-1; D unresolved. From germline, CDR1 is MNHEY and CDR2 SVGAGI. The CDR3 has 13 amino acids. V was shortened by 0 bases and J by 5 bases, with 7 bases between the two germline ends. The CDR3 nucleotides are TGTGCCAGCAGTTACTCAGGAGGAACTGAAGCTTTCTTT. This encodes CASSYSGGTEAFF.

The CDR3 DNA reads TGTGCCTGGAGCGCGTGGGCAAATGGAAACACCATATATTTT. Protein product: CAWSAWANGNTIYF. This chain links TRBV30 with TRBJ1-3; D ambiguous. V lost 3 bases, J lost 3 bases, and 12 bases lay in between. Germline CDR1 GTSNPN, CDR2 SVGIG (reference sequence). CDR3 size: 14 residues. The full variable domain, its missing parts supplied by reference TRBV30 and TRBJ1-3, is SQTIHQWPATLVQPVGSPLSLECTVEGTSNPNLYWYRQAAGRGLQLLFYSVGIGQISSEVPQNLSASRPQDRQFILSSKKLLLSDSGFYLCAWSAWANGNTIYFGEGSWLTVV.

The DNA for the CDR3 is TGCGCCAGCAGCGGCGTTCGAGGGTCCTACGAGCAGTACTTC. Translation gives CASSGVRGSYEQYF. The V and J genes are TRBV5-1 and TRBJ2-7, with D perhaps matching TRBD2 (5 bases). Trimming stripped 4 bases from V and 1 base from J, with 12 bases between. Germline V gene sequence: CDR1 SGHRS, CDR2 YFSETQ. The CDR3 is made up of 14 amino acids.

The gene calls are TRBV11-3 and TRBJ2-7, with 7 bases identical to TRBD1. The V gene's germline CDR1 is SGHNT and CDR2 YENEEA. The CDR3 has 14 residues. The trim removed 1 base at V and 2 bases at J, leaving 2 bases unmatched. CDR3 amino acids: CASSLGDSTYEQYF. The CDR3 nucleotides read TGTGCCAGCAGCTTAGGGGACAGCACCTACGAGCAGTACTTC.

The V gene is TRBV10-1, the J gene TRBJ2-7; TRBD2 might be the D (5 bases). V was shortened by 4 bases and J by 3 bases, with 16 bases between the two germline ends. From germline, CDR1 is WNHNN and CDR2 SYGVQD (reference sequence). The CDR3 has 15 amino acids. The CDR3 reads CASSAYTAGIYEQYF. The CDR3 DNA reads TGCGCCAGCAGTGCTTATACAGCCGGGATCTACGAGCAGTACTTC.

This chain uses TRBV11-2 with TRBJ2-5; D gene ambiguous. CDR3 size: 12 residues. The V end was cut by 5 bases, the J end by 5 bases, with 9 bases between. The germline CDR1 and CDR2 sequences are SGHAT and FQNNGV. CDR3 bases: TGTGCCAGCAGCGGAGTGGGTGAGACCCAGTACTTC. Its protein is CASSGVGETQYF.

The genes are TRBV5-1 and TRBJ2-5; D is possibly TRBD2 (5 bases). The germline gives CDR1 SGHRS, CDR2 YFSETQ. This CDR3 has 13 amino acids. The V end was cut by 0 bases, the J end by 5 bases, with 8 bases between. The CDR3 loop reads CASSLGVAETQYF. CDR3 sequence (DNA): TGCGCCAGCAGCTTGGGGGTAGCGGAGACCCAGTACTTC.

The chain employs TRBV4-1 and TRBJ2-7; 10 nucleotides match TRBD2. V gave up 1 base and J gave up 6 bases; unmatched junction bases: 6. CDR1 is MGHRA and CDR2 is YSYEKL in the germline V gene. CDR3 size: 15 residues. CDR3 sequence (DNA): TGCGCCAGCAGCCAAGTTAAGCGGGAGGGTTCCGAGCAGTACTTC. The encoded protein is CASSQVKREGSEQYF.

The chain links TRBV25-1 to TRBJ1-2; TRBD1 aligns across 9 bases. Germline-derived CDR1 and CDR2 are MGHDK and SYGVNS. With 6 bases clipped from V and 2 bases from J, the junction kept 7 bases outside the gene matches. CDR3 length equals 15 residues. CDR3 in DNA: TGTGCCAGCAGGGGACAGGGTACGATAAACTATGGCTACACCTTC. Translated: CASRGQGTINYGYTF.

The chain links TRBV2 to TRBJ2-7; tentatively, D is TRBD1 (6 bases). The CDR3 has 14 residues. From germline, CDR1 is SNHLY and CDR2 FYNNEI. Trimming pared 7 bases from V and 1 base from J, leaving 14 bases between. In DNA form, the CDR3 reads TGTGCCAGCAAGGACTTTGGACAGTCCTACGAGCAGTACTTC. Protein: CASKDFGQSYEQYF.

This sequence joins TRBV25-1 and TRBJ2-6; 8 bases match TRBD1. The ends lost 4 bases at V and 0 bases at J; junction bases unmatched: 5. Per germline, CDR1 MGHDK and CDR2 SYGVNS. CDR3 length: 17 amino acids. This CDR3 is CASSAGTGGSGANVLTF. The DNA for the CDR3 is TGTGCCAGCAGTGCCGGGACAGGAGGCTCTGGGGCCAACGTCCTGACTTTC.

This clone was observed once. V gene TRBV18 combines with J gene TRBJ1-4, with a tentative D call TRBD1 (6 bases). The length of the CDR3 is 14 residues. V was cut by 3 bases and J by 8 bases, with 13 bases left in between. Germline values: CDR1 KGHSH, CDR2 LQKENI. The CDR3 DNA is TGTGCCAGCTCACCCTCGGGGGGCGAAGAAAAACTGTTTTTT. Encoded protein: CASSPSGGEEKLFF.

The rearrangement uses TRBV19 and TRBJ2-7; 7 nucleotides line up with TRBD2. The CDR3 is 15 amino acids. Germline lookup yields CDR1 LNHDA and CDR2 SQIVND (reference sequence). Trimming at V came to 5 bases and at J to 0 bases, leaving 7 bases not matched to a gene. The CDR3 sequence: CASSQSGAPSYEQYF. CDR3 coding DNA: TGTGCCAGTAGTCAGAGCGGGGCTCCCTCCTACGAGCAGTACTTC.

In this sample, this clone turned up once. This chain uses TRBV7-9 with TRBJ2-7; 10 nucleotides agree with TRBD2. Trimming took 1 base from V and 1 from J; bases not matched to a gene: 10. Per the germline V gene, CDR1 is SEHNR and CDR2 is FQNEAQ (reference sequence). The CDR3 consists of 18 residues. The CDR3 bases are TGTGCCAGCAGCTTAGGGAGCGGGGGGGTTACTGGGTCCTACGAGCAGTACTTC. It encodes CASSLGSGGVTGSYEQYF. The variable domain in full, with the rest retrieved from reference TRBV7-9 and TRBJ2-7, is DTGVSQNPRHKITKRGQNVTFRCDPISEHNRLYWYRQTLGQGPEFLTYFQNEAQLEKSRLLSDRFSAERPKGSFSTLEIQRTEQGDSAMYLCASSLGSGGVTGSYEQYFGPGTRLTVT.

In its sample, this clone was seen once. V and J are TRBV4-1 and TRBJ2-2, with 10 bases identical to TRBD2. The ends lost 0 bases at V and 7 bases at J; junction bases unmatched: 11. CDR3 length equals 18 residues. Germline V gives CDR1 MGHRA, CDR2 YSYEKL. In nucleotides, the CDR3 is TGCGCCAGCAGCCAAGATTTCGCTAGCGGGGGCCCCAGCGGGGAGCTGTTTTTT. This encodes CASSQDFASGGPSGELFF.

The V call is TRBV7-9, the J call TRBJ1-1, with 7 nucleotides matching TRBD1. The CDR3 spans 12 residues. V was pared by 4 bases and J by 5 bases, with 1 base of the junction left unmatched. Germline assignment: CDR1 SEHNR and CDR2 FQNEAQ (reference sequence). The CDR3 nucleotides read TGTGCCAGCAGCTCAGGGGGGACTGAAGCTTTCTTT. It yields the protein CASSSGGTEAFF.

This rearrangement joins TRBV6-1 to TRBJ2-7; D may be TRBD1 (5 bases). This CDR3 contains 15 residues. Trimming shortened V by 1 base and J by 3 bases, and 13 bases separated the two germline ends. Germline assignment: CDR1 MNHNS and CDR2 SASEGT. In nucleotides, the CDR3 is TGTGCCAGCAGTGAAGAGGTGGGGCTCCACTACGAGCAGTACTTC. Protein: CASSEEVGLHYEQYF.

The CDR3 DNA reads as TGTGCCAGCAGCCCGAAACTGACTAACTATGGCTACACCTTC. It encodes CASSPKLTNYGYTF. The genes are TRBV7-2 and TRBJ1-2; D gene uncertain. The V gene lost 5 bases and the J gene lost 0 bases, with 10 bases spanning the gap. The CDR3 extends over 14 amino acids. Germline lookup yields CDR1 SGHTA and CDR2 FQGNSA.

V and J are TRBV29-1 and TRBJ2-7; 8 nucleotides align to TRBD1. The CDR3 contains 14 residues. Germline values: CDR1 SQVTM, CDR2 ANQGSEA. Trimming removed 4 bases from V and 7 bases from J; junction bases left unmatched: 12. CDR3 in DNA: TGCAGCGTTGCCCCACAGGGTACAGGGGGGGAGCAGTACTTC. It specifies CSVAPQGTGGEQYF.

The V gene is TRBV10-3, the J gene TRBJ1-5; TRBD1 might be the D (5 bases). The CDR3 contains 12 residues. V lost 8 bases, J lost 5 bases, and 10 bases lay in between. Germline V lookup: CDR1 ENHRY, CDR2 SYGVKD. CDR3 coding DNA: TGTGCCATCGGGCAGGGCGATCAGCCCCAGCATTTT. Amino acid sequence: CAIGQGDQPQHF.

The chain employs TRBV27 and TRBJ2-5; D is unclear. Trimming took 3 bases from V and 4 from J, leaving 9 bases between them. CDR3 length equals 13 residues. The germline gives CDR1 MNHEY, CDR2 SMNVEV (reference sequence). The CDR3 bases are TGTGCCAGCAGTTTGAGCTCCGGAGAGACCCAGTACTTC. This translates into CASSLSSGETQYF.

The chain uses TRBV2 and TRBJ1-2; 9 nucleotides line up with TRBD1. The J segment lost 6 bases and the V segment lost 6 bases, leaving 8 bases of the junction unmatched. CDR1 and CDR2 (germline): SNHLY, FYNNEI. The CDR3 spans 14 residues. The CDR3 spells CASRPPGQGHGYTF. The DNA for the CDR3 is TGTGCCAGCAGACCTCCGGGACAGGGCCATGGCTACACCTTC. The full variable domain, its missing parts supplied by reference TRBV2 and TRBJ1-2, is EPEVTQTPSHQVTQMGQEVILRCVPISNHLYFYWYRQILGQKVEFLVSFYNNEISEKSEIFDDQFSVERPDGSNFTLKIRSTKLEDSAMYFCASRPPGQGHGYTFGSGTRLTVV.